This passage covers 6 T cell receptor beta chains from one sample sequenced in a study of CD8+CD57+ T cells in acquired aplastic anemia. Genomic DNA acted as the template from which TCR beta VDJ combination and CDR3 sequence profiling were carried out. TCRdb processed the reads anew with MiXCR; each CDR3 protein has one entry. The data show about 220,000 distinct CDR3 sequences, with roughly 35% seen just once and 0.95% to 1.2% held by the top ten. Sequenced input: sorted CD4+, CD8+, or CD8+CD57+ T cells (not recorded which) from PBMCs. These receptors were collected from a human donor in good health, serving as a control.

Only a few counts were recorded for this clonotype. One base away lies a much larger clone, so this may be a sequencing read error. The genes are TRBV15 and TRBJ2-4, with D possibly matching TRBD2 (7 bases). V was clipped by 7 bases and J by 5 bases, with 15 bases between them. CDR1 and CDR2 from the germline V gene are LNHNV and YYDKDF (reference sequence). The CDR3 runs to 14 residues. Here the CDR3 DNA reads TGTGCCACCAAAAAGGGGGGGGTTGAAAACATTCAGTACTTC. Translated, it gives CATKKGGVENIQYF. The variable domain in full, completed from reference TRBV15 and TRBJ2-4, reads DAMVIQNPRYQVTQFGKPVTLSCSQTLNHNVMYWYQQKSSQAPKLLFHYYDKDFNNEADTPDNFQSRRPNTSFCFLDIRSPGLGDTAMYLCATKKGGVENIQYFGAGTRLSVL.

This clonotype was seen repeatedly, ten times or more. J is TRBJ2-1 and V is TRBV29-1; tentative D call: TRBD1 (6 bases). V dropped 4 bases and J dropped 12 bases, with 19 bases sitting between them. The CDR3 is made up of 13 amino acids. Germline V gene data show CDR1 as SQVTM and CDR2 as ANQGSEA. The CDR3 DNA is TGCAGCGTTGTTGAGACAGGTCTTGTTCGGCAGTTCTTC. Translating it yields CSVVETGLVRQFF.

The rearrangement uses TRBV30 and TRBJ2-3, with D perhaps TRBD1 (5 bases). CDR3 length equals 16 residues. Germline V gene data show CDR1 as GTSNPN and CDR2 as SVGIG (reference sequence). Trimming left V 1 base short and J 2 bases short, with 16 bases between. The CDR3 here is CAWSDYGRQFTDTQYF. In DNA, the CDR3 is TGTGCCTGGAGTGACTACGGCCGACAGTTCACAGATACGCAGTATTTT.

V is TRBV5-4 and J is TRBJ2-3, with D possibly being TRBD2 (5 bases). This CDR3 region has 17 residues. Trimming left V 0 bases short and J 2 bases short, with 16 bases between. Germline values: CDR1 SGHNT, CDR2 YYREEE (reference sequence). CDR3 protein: CASSLVSPRGNTDTQYF. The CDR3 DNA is TGTGCCAGCAGCTTGGTGTCCCCTCGGGGAAACACAGATACGCAGTATTTT.

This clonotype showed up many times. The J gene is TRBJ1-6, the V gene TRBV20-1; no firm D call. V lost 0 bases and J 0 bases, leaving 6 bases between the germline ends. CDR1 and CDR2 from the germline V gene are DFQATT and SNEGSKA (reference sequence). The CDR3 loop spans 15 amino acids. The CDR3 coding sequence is TGCAGTGCTAGAGATCTAAGCTCCTATAATTCACCCCTCCACTTT. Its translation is CSARDLSSYNSPLHF.

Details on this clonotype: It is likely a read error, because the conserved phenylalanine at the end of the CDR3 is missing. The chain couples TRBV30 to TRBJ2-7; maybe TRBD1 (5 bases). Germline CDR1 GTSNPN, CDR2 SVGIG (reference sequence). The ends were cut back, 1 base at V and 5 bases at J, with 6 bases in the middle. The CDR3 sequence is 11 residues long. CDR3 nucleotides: TGTGCCTGGAGTGAAGGGGACGAGCAGTACCTC. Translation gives CAWSEGDEQYL.